The 18 T cell receptor beta chains listed next were all sequenced from one sample in a study of T cell responses to AZD1222 COVID-19 vaccine (dated by TCRdb to about 2021). This specimen's time point label, per the study, means: baseline before first vaccination. Library generation was performed with the immunoSEQ multiplex PCR assay. What TCRdb holds here is the immuneACCESS table cut down to in-frame rearrangements. Part of the clones is not present; checked against another copy, under half of the missing clones reflect an unresolved V gene, and the others are unexplained. The sample profile shows about 160,000 clones; 94% of them were found once. The ten largest account for around 1.3% of the sample. The sequencing here drew on peripheral blood, taken on day 0 of AZD1222 vaccination. These receptors all come from an adult in good health.

The V and J genes are TRBV2 and TRBJ2-1; 14 nucleotides line up with TRBD2. J lost 2 bases, V lost 6 bases, and 3 bases had no gene match. CDR1 is SNHLY, CDR2 FYNNEI, per germline. The CDR3 covers 16 residues. The CDR3 DNA follows: TGTGCCAGCAGAGGGACTAGCGGGGGAACCTACAATGAGCAGTTCTTC. This encodes CASRGTSGGTYNEQFF.

For the CDR3, the DNA is TGTGCCAGCAGCTTAGGGGCGGTTGGACGCCGGAACACTGAAGCTTTCTTT. The encoded protein is CASSLGAVGRRNTEAFF. The V and J genes are TRBV11-2 and TRBJ1-1; D is uncertain. Trimming left V 1 base short and J 1 base short, with 16 bases between. CDR1 and CDR2 from the germline V gene are SGHAT and FQNNGV. The CDR3 is 17 residues long.

The rearrangement uses TRBV27 and TRBJ1-2, with a tentative D call TRBD1 (6 bases). CDR1 MNHEY and CDR2 SMNVEV come from the germline V gene (reference sequence). Trimming cost V 2 bases and J 5 bases, with 15 bases left between them. This CDR3 has 15 amino acids. CDR3 nucleotide sequence: TGTGCCAGCAGTTTAGGACAGCCCCTTAAGTATGGCTACACCTTC. Translation gives CASSLGQPLKYGYTF.

The rearrangement uses TRBV6-5 and TRBJ2-4; 10 bases match TRBD1. V lost 6 bases and J lost 5; bases outside the gene matches: 4. CDR3 length: 14 amino acids. The germline gives CDR1 MNHEY, CDR2 SVGAGI. The CDR3: CASRGTGDENIQYF. DNA of the CDR3: TGTGCCAGCAGGGGGACAGGGGACGAAAACATTCAGTACTTC.

The CDR3 spells CASSARDRRNTEAFF. In DNA, the CDR3 is TGTGCCAGTAGTGCCCGGGACAGGAGAAACACTGAAGCTTTCTTT. The chain employs TRBV19 and TRBJ1-1; 8 nucleotides line up with TRBD1. This CDR3 region has 15 residues. Germline V CDR1 and CDR2: LNHDA, SQIVND (reference sequence). V was pared by 5 bases and J by 2 bases, with 7 bases of the junction left unmatched.

The gene calls are TRBV21-1 and TRBJ1-2; the D call in the table, TRBD1, was not verified against the DNA. TRBV21-1 is a pseudogene locus. The CDR3 covers 16 residues. The CDR3 loop reads CASSKCRRLGWYGYTF. CDR3 bases: TGTGCCAGCAGCAAATGCCGCAGGCTTGGTTGGTATGGCTACACCTTC.

The chain links TRBV5-6 to TRBJ1-2; D is unclear. Trimming removed 0 bases at V and 4 bases at J, with 16 bases between. Germline values: CDR1 SGHDT, CDR2 YYEEEE. The CDR3 is 16 amino acids. The CDR3 loop reads CASSLDEHRPIYGYTF. CDR3 bases: TGTGCCAGCAGCTTGGATGAACACCGGCCGATCTATGGCTACACCTTC.

This chain connects TRBV5-5 to TRBJ2-7; perhaps TRBD2 as D (5 bases). The germline V gene has CDR1 SGHKS and CDR2 YYEKEE (reference sequence). V dropped 4 bases and J dropped 2 bases, with 19 bases sitting between them. The CDR3 has 16 residues. CDR3 sequence: CASSLKVGGRTYEQYV. The CDR3, as DNA: TGTGCCAGCAGCCTCAAGGTTGGAGGACGCACCTACGAGCAGTACGTC.

This clone was seen once. The chain is built from TRBV5-1 and TRBJ2-5; D is unresolved. The CDR3 length is 13 residues. From germline, CDR1 is SGHRS and CDR2 YFSETQ. With 4 bases removed from V and 5 bases from J, the gap between germline ends came to 12 bases. The CDR3 nucleotides read TGCGCCAGCAGCCCTACAATCGACGAGACCCAGTACTTC. This translates into CASSPTIDETQYF.

This clone was seen a handful of times. The genes are TRBV7-9 and TRBJ2-1; D gene uncertain. CDR1 and CDR2 (germline): SEHNR, FQNEAQ (reference sequence). This CDR3 comprises 13 residues. Deletions cut 4 bases from V and 7 bases from J, with 11 bases between. In DNA, the CDR3 is TGTGCCAGCAGCTCGTCCCTGGTTAATGAGCAGTTCTTC. Translating gives CASSSSLVNEQFF.

CDR3 DNA sequence: TGTGCCAGCAGTTTCCTAAGAGCGGGAGGCACAGATACGCAGTATTTT. Translated: CASSFLRAGGTDTQYF. The chain couples TRBV27 to TRBJ2-3; 8 bases map to TRBD2. In germline, CDR1 is MNHEY, CDR2 SMNVEV (reference sequence). The CDR3 spans 16 residues. The junction had 6 bases not matched to a gene; V was cut back by 3 bases and J by 1 base.

The rearrangement joins TRBV6-2 or TRBV6-3 to TRBJ1-2; 10 nucleotides line up with TRBD1. CDR1 and CDR2 from the germline V gene are MNHEY and SVGEGT. The CDR3 covers 15 residues. The J segment lost 7 bases and the V segment lost 2 bases, leaving 7 bases of the junction unmatched. This CDR3 is CASSYARDRGPGYTF. The CDR3 DNA follows: TGTGCCAGCAGTTACGCGCGGGACAGGGGTCCTGGCTACACCTTC.

The chain is built from TRBV2 and TRBJ1-1; 7 bases map to TRBD1. The germline V gene has CDR1 SNHLY and CDR2 FYNNEI. This CDR3 is built from 14 residues. Trimming took 11 bases from V and 0 from J; bases not matched to a gene: 9. The CDR3 DNA sequence: TGTGCCGGGAAAAGGGGGCCGATGAACACTGAAGCTTTCTTT. It specifies CAGKRGPMNTEAFF.

This chain joins TRBV6-5 and TRBJ2-5; D tentatively reads TRBD1 or TRBD2 (6 bases each). The V and J ends lost 0 bases and 5 bases respectively, with 13 bases between them. The CDR3 sequence is 15 residues long. The germline V gene encodes CDR1 MNHEY and CDR2 SVGAGI. CDR3 DNA: TGTGCCAGCAGTTACTCCCCAGGGGACTTCGAGACCCAGTACTTC. It codes for CASSYSPGDFETQYF.

The CDR3 here is CASSMEMNTEAFF. The CDR3 DNA follows: TGTGCCAGCAGTATGGAGATGAACACTGAAGCTTTCTTT. The chain joins TRBV6-5 to TRBJ1-1; D not resolved. Germline loops: CDR1 MNHEY, CDR2 SVGAGI. The CDR3 runs 13 residues. Between the trimmed V and J ends, which lost 5 bases and 0 bases, there was a span of 7 bases.

This rearrangement joins TRBV28 to TRBJ1-4, with D perhaps matching TRBD1 (5 bases). V lost 4 bases, J lost 6 bases, and 12 bases lay in between. Germline CDR1 and CDR2: MDHEN and SYDVKM. The CDR3 runs to 14 residues. This CDR3 is CASSWRGADEKLFF. The CDR3 DNA reads TGTGCCAGCAGTTGGAGAGGGGCGGATGAAAAACTGTTTTTT.

The chain combines TRBV15 with TRBJ1-5, with D tentatively TRBD1 (5 bases). V lost 5 bases and J 5 bases, leaving 19 bases between the germline ends. CDR1 and CDR2 (germline): LNHNV, YYDKDF (reference sequence). The CDR3 is 16 residues long. CDR3: CATSWGGSGVDQPQHF. Written as DNA, the CDR3 is TGTGCCACCAGCTGGGGGGGGTCGGGCGTCGATCAGCCCCAGCATTTT.

The chain couples TRBV6-1 to TRBJ1-6; 9 nucleotides line up with TRBD1. The CDR3 sequence is 17 residues long. After removal of 0 bases from V and 9 bases from J, the junction contained 9 bases not matched to a gene. Germline V CDR1 and CDR2: MNHNS, SASEGT. CDR3 in amino acids: CASSEALQGQGGSPLHF. Written as DNA, the CDR3 is TGTGCCAGCAGTGAAGCGCTTCAGGGACAGGGTGGTTCACCCCTCCACTTT.